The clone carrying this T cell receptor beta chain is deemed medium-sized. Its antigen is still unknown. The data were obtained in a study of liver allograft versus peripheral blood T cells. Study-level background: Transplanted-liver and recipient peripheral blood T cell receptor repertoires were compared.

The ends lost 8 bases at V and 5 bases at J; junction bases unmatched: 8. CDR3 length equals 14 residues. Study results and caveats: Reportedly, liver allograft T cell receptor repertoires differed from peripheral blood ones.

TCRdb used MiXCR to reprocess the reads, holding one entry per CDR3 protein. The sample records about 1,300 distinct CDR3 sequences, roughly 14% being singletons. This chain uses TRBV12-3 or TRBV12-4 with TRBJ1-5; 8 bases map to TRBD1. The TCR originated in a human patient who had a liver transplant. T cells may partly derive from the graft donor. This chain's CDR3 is CASGVTGDHQPQHF. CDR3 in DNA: TGTGCCAGCGGGGTGACAGGGGACCATCAGCCCCAGCATTTT.